Listed below are T cell receptor beta chains from one sample, sequenced in a study of cytomegalovirus exposure and HLA in healthy donors. TCRdb's table, derived via immunoSEQ multiplex PCR, lists solely in-frame clones and lacks some. The sample's table shows about 200,000 clones. The sequenced material came from PBMCs. The receptors come from a boy between 10 and 17 years old in good health and CMV-seronegative. The CDR3 runs from the conserved cysteine through the conserved F or W. D genes are given only for firm matches.

TRBV28	-	TRBJ1-1	CASISSGVLGGLLMNTEAFF	TGTGCCAGCATAAGTTCGGGCGTATTGGGCGGACTCCTTATGAACACTGAAGCTTTCTTT
TRBV18	-	TRBJ1-3	CASSPGGVKAGNTIYF	TGTGCCAGCTCACCAGGGGGGGTGAAGGCTGGAAACACCATATATTTT
TRBV18	TRBD2	TRBJ2-1	CASCGGKPYNEQFF	TGTGCCAGTTGCGGGGGGAAACCCTACAATGAGCAGTTCTTC
TRBV28	TRBD1	TRBJ2-7	CASAPGGPYEQYF	TGTGCCAGCGCTCCAGGGGGCCCCTACGAGCAGTACTTC
TRBV4-2	-	TRBJ1-3	CASSQGGTGGNTIYF	TGTGCCAGCAGCCAAGGCGGGACGGGAGGAAACACCATATATTTT
TRBV18	-	TRBJ1-1	CASSPGPWDTEAFF	TGTGCCAGCTCACCGGGCCCTTGGGACACTGAAGCTTTCTTT
TRBV7-9	-	TRBJ2-5	CASSLRVSGDQETQYF	TGTGCCAGCAGCTTAAGGGTCTCCGGGGACCAAGAGACCCAGTACTTC
TRBV30	TRBD1	TRBJ2-7	CAWSVGTELYEQYF	TGTGCCTGGAGTGTTGGGACAGAGCTTTACGAGCAGTACTTC
TRBV6-5	TRBD2	TRBJ2-4	CASSSTSGGTRSIQYF	TGTGCCAGCAGTTCAACTAGCGGGGGGACGAGAAGCATTCAGTACTTC
TRBV2	-	TRBJ1-2	CASSGETNYGYTF	TGTGCCAGCAGCGGGGAAACTAACTATGGCTACACCTTC
TRBV5-1	TRBD2	TRBJ2-2	CASSLTSGAAGELFF	TGCGCCAGCAGCCTTACTAGCGGGGCCGCCGGGGAGCTGTTTTTT
TRBV7-3	-	TRBJ2-1	CASSQTRNEQFF	TGTGCCAGCAGCCAAACGCGGAATGAGCAGTTCTTC
TRBV28	-	TRBJ2-7	CASSCAGGTNSSVQYF	TGTGCCAGCAGTTGCGCTGGGGGCACGAACTCGTCGGTGCAGTACTTC
TRBV27	TRBD1	TRBJ2-7	CASSWGDRAYEQYF	TGTGCCAGCAGCTGGGGGGACAGGGCCTACGAGCAGTACTTC
TRBV28	-	TRBJ1-2	CASSQVSYGYTF	TGTGCCAGCAGTCAGGTGTCTTATGGCTACACCTTC
TRBV2	-	TRBJ2-5	CASSVRVGETQYF	TGTGCCAGCAGTGTTCGGGTCGGGGAGACCCAGTACTTC